The TCR delta chain under discussion was sequenced for a study of Vδ1+ human thymocytes. Unmatched junction bases numbered 15, after V lost 0 bases and J lost 3 bases. CDR3 length equals 19 residues. Germline V gives CDR1 TSWWSYY, CDR2 QGS. Thymocytes were sorted as CD3+ TCRVdelta1+ TCRVdelta2- after alphabeta T cell depletion. Sorted Vdelta1+ thymocytes were about 97% to 99.6% pure. Extracted RNA was reverse transcribed into cDNA. Multiplex PCR used pooled V-gene forward primers and a constant-region reverse primer to amplify CDR3s. TCRdb re-identified clones in the multiplex PCR reads via CATT. The table includes 70,000 to 90,000 delta-chain clones, about 38% detected once. The study, taken as a whole, reports: Donors shared many TRG clonotypes but few TRD clonotypes. Unlike peripheral blood Vdelta1+ controls, thymic delta-chain sequences included 15% to 25% Vdelta2 and few Vdelta3. Highly polyclonal TRG and TRD repertoires with Gaussian CDR3 length distributions appeared in thymus.

As concerns this clone: Its antigen is undetermined.

This receptor was obtained from a boy under two years old who had congenital heart surgery. The chain is built from TRDV1 and TRDJ1, with 8 nucleotides matching TRDD3. Specimen: Vdelta1+ gamma-delta thymocytes from the thymus. The subset denotes: FACS-sorted CD3+ TCRalphabeta- TCRVdelta1+ TCRVdelta2- thymocytes. The DNA for the CDR3 is TGTGCTCTTGGGGAACTATTCGCCGTACTGGGGGCCGTTGCCGATAAACTCATCTTT. Translation gives CALGELFAVLGAVADKLIF.